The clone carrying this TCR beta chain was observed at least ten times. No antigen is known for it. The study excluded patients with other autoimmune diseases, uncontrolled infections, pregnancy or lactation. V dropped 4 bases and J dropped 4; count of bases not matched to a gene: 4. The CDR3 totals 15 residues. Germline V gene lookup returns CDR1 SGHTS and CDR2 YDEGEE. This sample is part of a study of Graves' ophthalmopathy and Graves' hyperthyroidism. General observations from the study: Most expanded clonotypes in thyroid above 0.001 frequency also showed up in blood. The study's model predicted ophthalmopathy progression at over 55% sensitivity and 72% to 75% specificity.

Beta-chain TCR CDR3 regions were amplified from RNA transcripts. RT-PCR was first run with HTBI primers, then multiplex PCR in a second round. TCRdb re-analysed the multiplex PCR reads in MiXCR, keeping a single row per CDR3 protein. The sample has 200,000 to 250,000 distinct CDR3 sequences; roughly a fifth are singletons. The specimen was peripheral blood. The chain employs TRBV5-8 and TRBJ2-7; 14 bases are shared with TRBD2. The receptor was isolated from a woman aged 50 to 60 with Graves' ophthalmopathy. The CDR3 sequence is CASSRGLAGAYEQYF. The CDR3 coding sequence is TGTGCCAGCAGCCGGGGACTAGCGGGAGCATACGAGCAGTACTTC.